A single sample is the source of the 18 T cell receptor beta chains below, sequenced in a study of OX40 agonist ivuxolimab in advanced cancers. Library prep was done by the immunoSEQ multiplex PCR assay. The table was pulled from immuneACCESS by TCRdb, which kept in-frame rearrangements only. Such tables lose some clones; where checked, under half of the loss comes from unresolved V genes, and the rest has no known cause. A total of roughly 30,000 clones appear in this sample, roughly 79% of them only once. The ten top clones hold less than 25% of the sample. The sample consisted of CD4+ or CD8+ T cells sorted from blood, taken in a trial of the OX40 agonist ivuxolimab. The receptors stem from an adult with an advanced solid tumor such as melanoma, head and neck, liver or kidney cancer.

The rearrangement joins TRBV2 to TRBJ1-4; TRBD1 is a possible D gene (5 bases). CDR1 is SNHLY, CDR2 FYNNEI, per germline. V lost 2 bases to trimming and J lost 7 bases, with 14 bases between them. This CDR3 is 15 amino acids long. The CDR3 loop reads CASSEYGRRGEKLFF. CDR3 DNA sequence: TGTGCCAGCAGTGAATATGGGCGGAGGGGTGAAAAACTGTTTTTT.

The chain has TRBV19 and TRBJ2-7; 13 bases align to TRBD2. The CDR3 totals 15 residues. J was trimmed by 5 bases and V by 5 bases; bases with no gene match: 6. CDR1 and CDR2 (germline): LNHDA, SQIVND (reference sequence). The CDR3 DNA is TGTGCCAGTAGTCCCGGGACTAGCGGGACCCACGAGCAGTACTTC. Its protein is CASSPGTSGTHEQYF. The full variable domain, completed using reference TRBV19 and TRBJ2-7, is DGGITQSPKYLFRKEGQNVTLSCEQNLNHDAMYWYRQDPGQGLRLIYYSQIVNDFQKGDIAEGYSVSREKKESFPLTVTSAQKNPTAFYLCASSPGTSGTHEQYFGPGTRLTVT.

The chain couples TRBV7-9 to TRBJ2-7; no definite D call. With 6 bases removed from V and 0 bases from J, the gap between germline ends came to 12 bases. This CDR3 region has 14 residues. CDR1 is SEHNR, CDR2 FQNEAQ, per germline (reference sequence). The CDR3 DNA reads as TGTGCCAGCAGTAAGACGGCGAGCTCCTACGAGCAGTACTTC. Translated: CASSKTASSYEQYF.

For the CDR3, the DNA is TGCGCCAGCAGCCCCTACCGAGACAGGATAACAGATACGCAGTATTTT. It is translated as CASSPYRDRITDTQYF. The chain is built from TRBV4-1 and TRBJ2-3; D perhaps matches TRBD1 (6 bases). CDR3 length: 16 residues. Looked up from germline, CDR1 is MGHRA and CDR2 is YSYEKL. V was shortened by 4 bases and J by 3 bases, with 17 bases between the two germline ends.

The J gene is TRBJ1-4, the V gene TRBV30; possibly TRBD1 for D (6 bases). Trimming took off 4 bases at V and 4 bases at J, with 10 bases between the two ends. Germline V gene sequence: CDR1 GTSNPN, CDR2 SVGIG (reference sequence). The CDR3 runs 13 residues. This CDR3 is CAWNRGINEKLFF. CDR3 DNA sequence: TGTGCCTGGAATAGGGGGATTAATGAAAAACTGTTTTTT. The whole variable domain, filled in from reference TRBV30 and TRBJ1-4, reads SQTIHQWPATLVQPVGSPLSLECTVEGTSNPNLYWYRQAAGRGLQLLFYSVGIGQISSEVPQNLSASRPQDRQFILSSKKLLLSDSGFYLCAWNRGINEKLFFGSGTQLSVL.

The V and J genes are TRBV5-6 and TRBJ2-7, with TRBD2 identical over 12 bases. V gave up 1 base and J gave up 6 bases; unmatched junction bases: 5. From germline, CDR1 is SGHDT and CDR2 YYEEEE. There are 15 residues in the CDR3. CDR3 sequence reads: CASSLFRLAGVEQYF. The CDR3 DNA follows: TGTGCCAGCAGCTTGTTTCGACTAGCGGGAGTCGAGCAGTACTTC.

V is TRBV18 and J is TRBJ1-3, with D hard to call. V lost 6 bases to trimming and J lost 0 bases, with 15 bases between them. Germline V gives CDR1 KGHSH, CDR2 LQKENI. The CDR3 has 16 residues. The CDR3 protein is CASSLQEIFSGNTIYF. The CDR3 nucleotides read TGTGCCAGCTCCCTTCAGGAGATCTTCTCTGGAAACACCATATATTTT.

The chain carries TRBV7-2 and TRBJ1-1; no clear D gene. The germline V gene has CDR1 SGHTA and CDR2 FQGNSA. The length of the CDR3 is 13 residues. Trimming removed 5 bases from V and 8 bases from J, with 15 bases in between. The CDR3 spells CASSDRVTKEAFF. In nucleotides, the CDR3 is TGTGCCAGCAGCGACCGCGTTACAAAGGAAGCTTTCTTT. Variable domain in full (rest from reference TRBV7-2 and TRBJ1-1): GAGVSQSPSNKVTEKGKDVELRCDPISGHTALYWYRQSLGQGLEFLIYFQGNSAPDKSGLPSDRFSAERTGGSVSTLTIQRTQQEDSAVYLCASSDRVTKEAFFGQGTRLTVV.

This chain connects TRBV7-3 to TRBJ1-4, with a weak D call TRBD1 (6 bases). The germline V and J ends were trimmed by 1 base and 7 bases, with 13 bases remaining between them. The CDR3 consists of 15 residues. In germline, CDR1 is SGHTA, CDR2 FQGTGA. CDR3 region: CASSLNGGAGEKLFF. CDR3 nucleotide sequence: TGTGCCAGCAGCTTAAATGGGGGGGCTGGTGAAAAACTGTTTTTT. The complete variable domain, with remaining parts taken from reference TRBV7-3 and TRBJ1-4, reads GAGVSQTPSNKVTEKGKYVELRCDPISGHTALYWYRQSLGQGPEFLIYFQGTGAADDSGLPNDRFFAVRPEGSVSTLKIQRTERGDSAVYLCASSLNGGAGEKLFFGSGTQLSVL.

The chain joins TRBV30 to TRBJ1-4, with D hard to call. This CDR3 spans 13 amino acids. Germline V CDR1 and CDR2: GTSNPN, SVGIG (reference sequence). Trimming took 3 bases from V and 12 from J, leaving 17 bases between them. The CDR3 loop reads CAWSGPASGELFF. The CDR3 DNA follows: TGTGCCTGGAGCGGTCCAGCGAGCGGGGAACTGTTTTTT.

This chain joins TRBV6-5 and TRBJ2-7; 11 bases match TRBD2. The CDR3 consists of 15 residues. The germline V gene has CDR1 MNHEY and CDR2 SVGAGI. Trimming cost V 6 bases and J 4 bases; bases outside gene matches: 8. This chain's CDR3 is CASSPTSGSWYEQYF. The CDR3 bases are TGTGCCAGCAGCCCAACTAGCGGGAGTTGGTACGAGCAGTACTTC.

This clone came up a few times. J is TRBJ1-4 and V is TRBV30; D unresolved. The CDR3 spans 14 residues. V was pared by 0 bases and J by 6 bases, with 11 bases between. CDR1 is GTSNPN and CDR2 is SVGIG in the germline V gene (reference sequence). The CDR3 region is CAWSVWPVDEKLFF. CDR3 sequence (DNA): TGTGCCTGGAGTGTATGGCCAGTTGATGAAAAACTGTTTTTT.

This chain connects TRBV29-1 to TRBJ1-2, with TRBD1 as a possible D gene (5 bases). Deletions cut 4 bases from V and 3 bases from J, with 18 bases between. Germline CDR1 SQVTM, CDR2 ANQGSEA. CDR3 length equals 15 residues. The CDR3: CSVVGAGMVDYGYTF. CDR3 nucleotides: TGCAGCGTTGTAGGGGCGGGGATGGTAGACTATGGCTACACCTTC.

This chain joins TRBV6-1 and TRBJ1-2; 7 bases match TRBD1. The CDR3 consists of 14 residues. Germline lookup yields CDR1 MNHNS and CDR2 SASEGT. The ends lost 3 bases at V and 0 bases at J; junction bases unmatched: 1. In DNA form, the CDR3 reads TGTGCCAGCAGTGACAGGGGGGCTAACTATGGCTACACCTTC. It encodes CASSDRGANYGYTF.

This clone was observed a single time. CDR3 amino acids: CASSPIQGAGETQYF. The DNA of the CDR3 is TGTGCCAGCTCCCCCATACAGGGGGCAGGAGAGACCCAGTACTTC. The chain couples TRBV18 to TRBJ2-5; 9 bases match TRBD1. This CDR3 region has 15 residues. Germline CDR1 and CDR2: KGHSH and LQKENI. V lost 6 bases, J lost 4 bases, and 9 bases stayed unmatched. The variable domain in full, with the rest retrieved from reference TRBV18 and TRBJ2-5, is NAGVMQNPRHLVRRRGQEARLRCSPMKGHSHVYWYRQLPEEGLKFMVYLQKENIIDESGMPKERFSAEFPKEGPSILRIQQVVRGDSAAYFCASSPIQGAGETQYFGPGTRLLVL.

The genes are TRBV5-4 and TRBJ2-7; 10 positions agree with TRBD2. V shed 4 bases and J 3 bases; nucleotides not matched to a gene: 7. The CDR3 spans 15 residues. CDR1 is SGHNT and CDR2 is YYREEE in the germline V gene (reference sequence). The CDR3 coding sequence is TGTGCCAGCAGCCTCCGGACTAGCGGAAACTACGAGCAGTACTTC. It codes for CASSLRTSGNYEQYF.

The chain recombines TRBV9 with TRBJ1-3; 7 bases agree with TRBD1. The CDR3 loop spans 19 amino acids. Germline V gives CDR1 SGDLS, CDR2 YYNGEE. V dropped 0 bases and J dropped 0; count of bases not matched to a gene: 12. The CDR3 is CASSVATGVGTASGNTIYF. For the CDR3, the DNA is TGTGCCAGCAGCGTAGCTACAGGGGTAGGGACAGCCTCTGGAAACACCATATATTTT.

The chain joins TRBV28 to TRBJ1-1; D unclear. Germline V lookup: CDR1 MDHEN, CDR2 SYDVKM. The V gene lost 6 bases and the J gene lost 11 bases, with 16 bases spanning the gap. This CDR3 has 12 residues. In nucleotides, the CDR3 is TGTGCCAGCAGCGACTTAGGGATGGGGGCTTTCTTT. It specifies CASSDLGMGAFF.